These 24 T cell receptor beta chains were all obtained from the same sample, sequenced in a study of Ad26.COV2.S vaccination and SARS-CoV-2 variants. The repertoire was sequenced with immunoSEQ multiplex PCR; TCRdb's copy has only in-frame clones and lacks some. The profile covers 400,000 to 450,000 clones, with 90% appearing a single time and 12% taken by the ten largest. Treatment given: around 19 received Ad26.COV2.S at low or high dose, single or two shots; 5 received placebo; per-sample allocation not given. Samples came from day 63 after the first vaccine or placebo injection. The sample in question was peripheral blood, obtained in a trial of Ad26.COV2.S vaccine versus placebo. The receptors were sampled from a person between 18 and 59 years old who received the Ad26.COV2.S COVID-19 vaccine or a placebo.

As for this clone: Other DNA sequences in the same sample also yield this CDR3. The rearrangement uses TRBV5-1 and TRBJ2-5; the D is unclear. The germline V gene has CDR1 SGHRS and CDR2 YFSETQ. The CDR3 runs to 13 residues. The V end was cut by 2 bases, the J end by 1 base, with 6 bases between. The CDR3, as DNA: TGCGCCAGCAGCTTAACAGTCCAAGAGACCCAGTACTTC. Residues: CASSLTVQETQYF. The full variable domain, completed using reference TRBV5-1 and TRBJ2-5, is KAGVTQTPRYLIKTRGQQVTLSCSPISGHRSVSWYQQTPGQGLQFLFEYFSETQRNKGNFPGRFSGRQFSNSRSEMNVSTLELGDSALYLCASSLTVQETQYFGPGTRLLVL.

The chain joins TRBV6-2 or TRBV6-3 to TRBJ1-2; D unresolved. The V and J ends lost 0 bases and 3 bases respectively, with 5 bases between them. The germline gives CDR1 MNHEY, CDR2 SVGEGT. The CDR3 spans 13 residues. The CDR3 region has the DNA TGTGCCAGCAGTTACTCCTCAGACTATGGCTACACCTTC. As protein: CASSYSSDYGYTF.

This sequence joins TRBV25-1 and TRBJ2-1, with 7 bases fitting TRBD2. With 6 bases clipped from V and 3 bases from J, the junction kept 11 bases outside the gene matches. CDR3 length: 16 residues. The germline V gene has CDR1 MGHDK and CDR2 SYGVNS. The CDR3 DNA reads TGTGCCAGCAGCGCTCCGGGACTATCCCTCTACAATGAGCAGTTCTTC. It is translated as CASSAPGLSLYNEQFF.

This chain joins TRBV10-2 and TRBJ2-7; 7 bases line up with TRBD2. The V gene's germline CDR1 is WSHSY and CDR2 SAAADI. V dropped 8 bases and J dropped 5; count of bases not matched to a gene: 15. The CDR3 length is 15 residues. CDR3 residues: CASALVRDYSDEQYF. DNA for the CDR3: TGCGCCAGCGCATTAGTACGGGACTATTCCGACGAGCAGTACTTC.

On this clone: This specimen includes other DNA sequences encoding the same CDR3. V gene TRBV6-2 or TRBV6-3 combines with J gene TRBJ1-5; 9 bases line up with TRBD1. CDR1 MNHEY and CDR2 SVGEGT come from the germline V gene. There are 13 residues in the CDR3. Unmatched junction bases numbered 0, after V lost 4 bases and J lost 5 bases. CDR3: CASSWTGDQPQHF. The CDR3 DNA reads TGTGCCAGCAGTTGGACAGGGGATCAGCCCCAGCATTTT.

This rearrangement joins TRBV6-6 to TRBJ2-2, with D possibly being TRBD2 (6 bases). This CDR3 is 14 amino acids long. The germline CDR1 and CDR2 sequences are MNHNY and SVGAGI (reference sequence). Trimming took off 7 bases at V and 6 bases at J, with 15 bases between the two ends. In nucleotides, the CDR3 is TGTGCCAGCAACACAGTCGGGGGTTCCGGGGAGCTGTTTTTT. Amino acids: CASNTVGGSGELFF.

The chain carries TRBV4-3 and TRBJ2-7, with TRBD2 identical over 7 bases. Germline CDR1 and CDR2: LGHNA and YSLEER. The ends lost 0 bases at V and 7 bases at J; junction bases unmatched: 15. CDR3 length: 17 amino acids. The CDR3 here is CASSQDLRGSISGEQYF. The CDR3 bases are TGCGCCAGCAGCCAAGATCTCCGCGGGAGCATTTCGGGGGAGCAGTACTTC.

The chain links TRBV4-2 to TRBJ2-1; D not resolved. Germline V gene sequence: CDR1 LGHNA, CDR2 YNFKEQ. Deletions cut 0 bases from V and 3 bases from J, with 15 bases between. The CDR3 runs to 17 residues. Here the CDR3 DNA reads TGTGCCAGCAGCCAAGAATTGGACCGTTCCCACTACAATGAGCAGTTCTTC. Protein sequence: CASSQELDRSHYNEQFF.

This rearrangement joins TRBV11-1 to TRBJ1-1, with D unclear. The germline CDR1 and CDR2 sequences are SGHAT and FQDESV (reference sequence). This CDR3 is 14 amino acids long. V was pared by 1 base and J by 1 base, with 7 bases between. Here the CDR3 DNA reads TGTGCCAGCAGCTTAGGTCGTGAGAACACTGAAGCTTTCTTT. This translates into CASSLGRENTEAFF. Full variable domain (outside the CDR3, taken from reference TRBV11-1 and TRBJ1-1): EAEVAQSPRYKITEKSQAVAFWCDPISGHATLYWYRQILGQGPELLVQFQDESVVDDSQLPKDRFSAERLKGVDSTLKIQPAELGDSAMYLCASSLGRENTEAFFGQGTRLTVV.

About this clone itself: Other nucleotide sequences in the sample specify the same CDR3. The V call is TRBV6-2 or TRBV6-3, the J call TRBJ1-2; D ambiguous. CDR3 size: 12 residues. CDR1 MNHEY and CDR2 SVGEGT come from the germline V gene. Trimming removed 0 bases from V and 6 bases from J, with 5 bases in between. In DNA form, the CDR3 reads TGTGCCAGCAGTTACTCTCGGGATGGCTACACCTTC. Translating gives CASSYSRDGYTF.

This sequence joins TRBV6-5 and TRBJ1-2; 7 bases map to TRBD1. This CDR3 is 12 amino acids long. Germline loops: CDR1 MNHEY, CDR2 SVGAGI. V lost 8 bases, J lost 3 bases, and 3 bases stayed unmatched. CDR3 nucleotides: TGTGCCAGCTACAGGGGAGACTATGGCTACACCTTC. Translated, it gives CASYRGDYGYTF.

The chain carries TRBV19 and TRBJ2-7, with a tentative D call TRBD1 (5 bases). V lost 5 bases, J lost 0 bases, and 8 bases lay in between. The CDR3 consists of 13 residues. The V gene's germline CDR1 is LNHDA and CDR2 SQIVND (reference sequence). CDR3 in amino acids: CASSYDSSYEQYF. CDR3 bases: TGTGCCAGTAGTTATGACAGCTCCTACGAGCAGTACTTC. Full variable domain (outside the CDR3, taken from reference TRBV19 and TRBJ2-7): DGGITQSPKYLFRKEGQNVTLSCEQNLNHDAMYWYRQDPGQGLRLIYYSQIVNDFQKGDIAEGYSVSREKKESFPLTVTSAQKNPTAFYLCASSYDSSYEQYFGPGTRLTVT.

The chain joins TRBV29-1 to TRBJ2-3; no definite D call. The V and J ends lost 4 bases and 6 bases respectively, with 8 bases between them. Germline V gene sequence: CDR1 SQVTM, CDR2 ANQGSEA. This CDR3 spans 11 amino acids. The CDR3 spells CSVGLPDTQYF. The CDR3 region has the DNA TGCAGCGTTGGTTTACCCGATACGCAGTATTTT.

CDR3 sequence: CASSLGLAGGDNEQFF. The CDR3 DNA is TGTGCCAGCAGCTTAGGGTTGGCAGGGGGGGACAATGAGCAGTTCTTC. The chain recombines TRBV7-9 with TRBJ2-1; D tentatively fits TRBD1 or TRBD2 (7 bases each). This CDR3 is 16 amino acids long. Germline assignment: CDR1 SEHNR and CDR2 FQNEAQ (reference sequence). Trimming left V 1 base short and J 5 bases short, with 15 bases between.

The rearrangement links TRBV5-8 to TRBJ1-5; 8 nucleotides agree with TRBD1. V lost 2 bases and J lost 6; bases outside the gene matches: 4. The CDR3 contains 14 residues. Germline assignment: CDR1 SGHTS and CDR2 YDEGEE. This CDR3 reads CASSLRQGSQPQHF. DNA of the CDR3: TGTGCCAGCAGCTTACGACAGGGGTCTCAGCCCCAGCATTTT.

This clone was observed a single time. J is TRBJ2-2 and V is TRBV5-1; D remains unclear. CDR3 length: 14 amino acids. Germline V gene lookup returns CDR1 SGHRS and CDR2 YFSETQ. Trimming stripped 6 bases from V and 1 base from J, with 10 bases between. CDR3 in amino acids: CASTWAQNTGELFF. DNA for the CDR3: TGCGCCAGCACCTGGGCACAGAACACCGGGGAGCTGTTTTTT.

This sequence joins TRBV7-2 and TRBJ2-3; unclear D gene. Germline V lookup: CDR1 SGHTA, CDR2 FQGNSA. The germline V and J ends were trimmed by 7 bases and 0 bases, with 11 bases remaining between them. CDR3 length: 14 amino acids. This CDR3 reads CASISTTSTDTQYF. In DNA form, the CDR3 reads TGTGCCAGCATCTCAACGACAAGCACAGATACGCAGTATTTT.

This chain uses TRBV28 with TRBJ1-5; D not resolved. The CDR3 spans 16 residues. In germline, CDR1 is MDHEN, CDR2 SYDVKM. Trimming left V 1 base short and J 6 bases short, with 16 bases between. DNA for the CDR3: TGTGCCAGCAGTTTATTTCCCAGTTCGGGTAGTCAGCCCCAGCATTTT. Amino acid sequence: CASSLFPSSGSQPQHF.

The rearrangement uses TRBV7-2 and TRBJ1-2; D is uncertain. CDR3 length: 15 residues. Trimming took off 5 bases at V and 4 bases at J, with 17 bases between the two ends. Germline V CDR1 and CDR2: SGHTA, FQGNSA. CDR3 DNA sequence: TGTGCCAGCAGCGCGTTGGAAGGGAGTCCCTATGGCTACACCTTC. Encoded protein: CASSALEGSPYGYTF.

J is TRBJ1-2 and V is TRBV4-1; 8 bases match TRBD1. The CDR3 has 15 amino acids. V shed 3 bases and J 0 bases; nucleotides not matched to a gene: 3. Germline V CDR1 and CDR2: MGHRA, YSYEKL. CDR3 sequence: CASSQTGVSNYGYTF. The CDR3, as DNA: TGCGCCAGCAGCCAGACAGGGGTTTCTAACTATGGCTACACCTTC.

V is TRBV3-1 (or the pseudogene TRBV3-2) and J is TRBJ2-7, with D perhaps TRBD2 (6 bases). V dropped 4 bases and J dropped 4 bases, with 11 bases sitting between them. Germline V CDR1 and CDR2: LGHDT, YNNKEL (reference sequence). The CDR3 is 13 amino acids. The CDR3 sequence is CASSPPGAYEQYF. CDR3 DNA sequence: TGTGCCAGCAGCCCGCCGGGAGCTTACGAGCAGTACTTC.

The V gene is TRBV5-4, the J gene TRBJ1-1; D perhaps matches TRBD1 (6 bases). The CDR3 is made up of 13 amino acids. Trimming pared 2 bases from V and 4 bases from J, leaving 9 bases between. In germline, CDR1 is SGHNT, CDR2 YYREEE (reference sequence). In DNA form, the CDR3 reads TGTGCCAGCAGCTTACAGGGAGGCACTGAAGCTTTCTTT. Translation gives CASSLQGGTEAFF.

V usage is TRBV28 and J usage is TRBJ2-5, with unresolved D. The CDR3 is made up of 16 amino acids. V was shortened by 5 bases and J by 5 bases, with 21 bases between the two germline ends. Germline lookup yields CDR1 MDHEN and CDR2 SYDVKM. CDR3: CASSAHPASAGETQYF. CDR3 nucleotides: TGTGCCAGCAGTGCCCACCCGGCCAGCGCTGGGGAGACCCAGTACTTC.

V and J are TRBV7-2 and TRBJ1-5, with D tentatively TRBD1 (5 bases). Looked up from germline, CDR1 is SGHTA and CDR2 is FQGNSA. The V end lost 1 base, the J end lost 7 bases, and 11 bases lay between the germline ends. This CDR3 is built from 14 residues. The DNA of the CDR3 is TGTGCCAGCAGCTTAGAGGGGCGCTGGCAGCCCCAGCATTTT. Its translation: CASSLEGRWQPQHF.